Following are 9 T cell receptor beta chains from one sample sequenced in a study of OX40 agonist ivuxolimab in advanced cancers. Measured with immunoSEQ multiplex PCR; TCRdb has only the in-frame clones, and not every one. The sample shows 40,000 to 60,000 clones, roughly 86% of them seen only once. The material was CD4+ or CD8+ T cells sorted from blood, obtained in a trial of the OX40 agonist ivuxolimab. These receptors were taken from an adult with an advanced solid tumor such as melanoma, head and neck, liver or kidney cancer.

The chain links TRBV5-1 to TRBJ2-7, with 7 bases that match TRBD2. This CDR3 region has 12 residues. CDR1 and CDR2 (germline): SGHRS, YFSETQ. V lost 5 bases, J lost 5 bases, and 4 bases stayed unmatched. CDR3 protein: CASRQTSDEQYF. The CDR3 coding sequence is TGCGCCAGCAGGCAAACTAGCGACGAGCAGTACTTC.

The chain employs TRBV10-3 and TRBJ2-5, with 7 positions matching TRBD2. The CDR3 loop spans 13 amino acids. The germline V gene has CDR1 ENHRY and CDR2 SYGVKD. V shed 10 bases, J shed 3 bases, and the junction held 8 bases outside the gene matches. DNA for the CDR3: TGTGCCACCGAAGCGGGGACTGAAGAGACCCAGTACTTC. Protein: CATEAGTEETQYF.

The chain has TRBV6-1 and TRBJ2-3; D unclear. V lost 6 bases and J 4 bases, leaving 11 bases between the germline ends. The CDR3 extends over 13 amino acids. Per germline, CDR1 MNHNS and CDR2 SASEGT. The CDR3 DNA reads as TGTGCCAGCAGCTTTGACGTGGCAGATACGCAGTATTTT. It encodes CASSFDVADTQYF.

CDR3: CASSAGGRDNEQFF. CDR3 DNA sequence: TGTGCCAGCAGTGCGGGGGGGCGGGACAATGAGCAGTTCTTC. The genes are TRBV25-1 and TRBJ2-1; 8 nucleotides line up with TRBD2. Germline V lookup: CDR1 MGHDK, CDR2 SYGVNS. Germline trimming cut 4 bases from V and 5 bases from J; bases unmatched to any gene: 4. The CDR3 runs 14 residues.

The CDR3 bases are TGTGCCTGTACCTCAGGGGCAACTAATGAAAAACTGTTTTTT. This gives the protein CACTSGATNEKLFF. The gene calls are TRBV30 and TRBJ1-4, with D possibly being TRBD1 (6 bases). CDR3 length: 14 amino acids. Trimming shortened V by 6 bases and J by 0 bases, and 11 bases separated the two germline ends. Germline V gene data show CDR1 as GTSNPN and CDR2 as SVGIG (reference sequence).

Only one count was recorded for this clone. The chain employs TRBV7-3 and TRBJ2-1; D may correspond to TRBD1 or TRBD2 (6 bases each). The CDR3 is 14 amino acids. Deletions cut 3 bases from V and 5 bases from J, with 11 bases between. Germline CDR1 and CDR2: SGHTA and FQGTGA. CDR3 sequence reads: CASSFEGGHNEQFF. CDR3 DNA sequence: TGTGCCAGCAGCTTCGAGGGGGGCCACAATGAGCAGTTCTTC. The full variable domain, its missing parts supplied by reference TRBV7-3 and TRBJ2-1, is GAGVSQTPSNKVTEKGKYVELRCDPISGHTALYWYRQSLGQGPEFLIYFQGTGAADDSGLPNDRFFAVRPEGSVSTLKIQRTERGDSAVYLCASSFEGGHNEQFFGPGTRLTVL.

The V call is TRBV2, the J call TRBJ1-5; D gene unclear. V lost 3 bases and J 6 bases, leaving 9 bases between the germline ends. The CDR3 contains 13 residues. The germline CDR1 and CDR2 sequences are SNHLY and FYNNEI. The CDR3, as DNA: TGTGCCAGCAGTGAGGGTTCGGGTCAGCCCCAGCATTTT. Translated: CASSEGSGQPQHF.

The chain carries TRBV7-2 and TRBJ2-7, with TRBD1 matching 10 bases. The CDR3 spans 15 residues. V gave up 2 bases and J gave up 6 bases; unmatched junction bases: 7. CDR1 and CDR2 from the germline V gene are SGHTA and FQGNSA. CDR3 region: CASSLTGTGVFEQYF. The DNA for the CDR3 is TGTGCCAGCAGCTTAACCGGGACAGGGGTGTTCGAGCAGTACTTC.

The chain links TRBV6-5 to TRBJ1-1, with unresolved D. The V and J ends lost 6 bases and 0 bases respectively, with 11 bases between them. Germline V lookup: CDR1 MNHEY, CDR2 SVGAGI. This CDR3 has 14 amino acids. The CDR3 DNA follows: TGTGCCAGCAGACGACTGCCCGTGAACACTGAAGCTTTCTTT. Amino acid sequence: CASRRLPVNTEAFF.